Listed here are 7 T cell receptor beta chains from one sample, sequenced in a study of cytomegalovirus exposure and HLA in healthy donors. A multiplex PCR was run with 60 Vbeta primers and 13 Jbeta primers. The protocol was immunoSEQ multiplex PCR, while the TCRdb copy is restricted to in-frame clones and leaves out a portion. The table has about 130,000 clones, about 80% seen once; the top ten hold about 1.7%. Sequenced material: PBMCs. The receptor source for this set is a woman in her forties or fifties in good health and CMV-seronegative.

The chain joins TRBV9 to TRBJ1-5, with 7 nucleotides matching TRBD1. With 0 bases clipped from V and 3 bases from J, the junction kept 3 bases outside the gene matches. This CDR3 is 15 amino acids long. The germline V gene encodes CDR1 SGDLS and CDR2 YYNGEE. The DNA of the CDR3 is TGTGCCAGCAGCGTAGGAACAGGGGACAATCAGCCCCAGCATTTT. This translates into CASSVGTGDNQPQHF.

The rearrangement uses TRBV6-1 and TRBJ2-1; TRBD1 aligns across 7 bases. The V segment lost 3 bases and the J segment 3 bases; nucleotides outside the gene matches: 5. The CDR3 totals 15 residues. Germline CDR1 is MNHNS and CDR2 is SASEGT. The CDR3 loop reads CASSERAGGYNEQFF. The CDR3 DNA sequence: TGTGCCAGCAGTGAGAGGGCAGGGGGCTACAATGAGCAGTTCTTC.

This chain links TRBV7-2 with TRBJ2-7, with 8 bases matching TRBD1. This CDR3 contains 14 residues. V shed 3 bases, J shed 2 bases, and the junction held 3 bases outside the gene matches. Germline-derived CDR1 and CDR2 are SGHTA and FQGNSA. This CDR3 reads CASSFDRGTYEQYF. In nucleotides, the CDR3 is TGTGCCAGCAGCTTTGACAGGGGAACCTACGAGCAGTACTTC.

The chain combines TRBV11-2 with TRBJ2-3, with D possibly matching TRBD1 (6 bases). The CDR3 has 15 amino acids. The germline CDR1 and CDR2 sequences are SGHAT and FQNNGV. Trimming took off 1 base at V and 4 bases at J, with 12 bases between the two ends. The CDR3, as DNA: TGTGCCAGCAGCTTAGCCAGGGGTGTTGCAGATACGCAGTATTTT. The encoded protein is CASSLARGVADTQYF.

This chain joins TRBV9 and TRBJ2-2; 12 bases are shared with TRBD2. The CDR3 loop spans 16 amino acids. Germline V lookup: CDR1 SGDLS, CDR2 YYNGEE. The trim removed 6 bases at V and 6 bases at J, leaving 9 bases unmatched. The CDR3 DNA reads as TGTGCCAGCACGACTAGCGGGAGAATGGGCCCCGGGGAGCTGTTTTTT. This encodes CASTTSGRMGPGELFF.

The chain couples TRBV28 to TRBJ2-7, with 7 bases that match TRBD2. CDR3 length: 17 amino acids. V lost 2 bases and J lost 0; bases outside the gene matches: 10. Germline V gene sequence: CDR1 MDHEN, CDR2 SYDVKM. The CDR3 DNA reads as TGTGCCAGCAGTTTACGGACTAGTCCTACAAGCTCCTACGAGCAGTACTTC. This gives the protein CASSLRTSPTSSYEQYF.

The gene calls are TRBV7-8 and TRBJ1-5; 8 positions agree with TRBD1. Germline V lookup: CDR1 SGHVS, CDR2 FQNEAQ. With 5 bases clipped from V and 11 bases from J, the junction kept 14 bases outside the gene matches. The CDR3 has 15 residues. The CDR3 is CASSRDRGPPLAQHF. The DNA for the CDR3 is TGTGCCAGCAGCCGAGACAGGGGCCCCCCCCTGGCCCAGCATTTT. Variable domain in full (rest from reference TRBV7-8 and TRBJ1-5): GAGVSQSPRYKVAKRGQDVALRCDPISGHVSLFWYQQALGQGPEFLTYFQNEAQLDKSGLPSDRFFAERPEGSVSTLKIQRTQQEDSAVYLCASSRDRGPPLAQHFGDGTRLSIL.